The next 8 T cell receptor beta chains were all read from a single sample in a study of blood T cell repertoires in COVID-19. Clones were read by immunoSEQ multiplex PCR, and TCRdb kept only the in-frame ones, dropping some. The sample consists of approximately 87,000 clones, 65% to 85% of them appearing once. Source material: peripheral blood. Receptor source: a woman aged 80 or older with acute or convalescent COVID-19.

V usage is TRBV5-8 and J usage is TRBJ2-2; D not certain. V lost 4 bases and J lost 4, with 8 bases in between. This CDR3 region has 13 residues. Germline CDR1 reads SGHTS; CDR2 reads YDEGEE. CDR3 sequence reads: CASSGLVTGELFF. The CDR3 DNA is TGTGCCAGCAGCGGTTTAGTCACCGGGGAGCTGTTTTTT. The whole variable domain, remainder taken from reference TRBV5-8 and TRBJ2-2, is EAGVTQSPTHLIKTRGQQATLRCSPISGHTSVYWYQQALGLGLQFLLWYDEGEERNRGNFPPRFSGRQFPNYSSELNVNALELEDSALYLCASSGLVTGELFFGEGSRLTVL.

This chain connects TRBV18 to TRBJ2-2, with 13 bases fitting TRBD2. V lost 6 bases, J lost 0 bases, and 7 bases stayed unmatched. CDR3 length: 18 amino acids. Germline V gene lookup returns CDR1 KGHSH and CDR2 LQKENI. CDR3 DNA sequence: TGTGCCAGCTCGTTTCAGACTAGCGGGGGGCCGAACACCGGGGAGCTGTTTTTT. This sequence encodes CASSFQTSGGPNTGELFF.

The rearrangement uses TRBV6-5 and TRBJ1-1; 7 nucleotides line up with TRBD1. There are 16 residues in the CDR3. Losses at the gene ends were 0 bases for V and 1 base for J; bases not matched to a gene: 5. CDR1 is MNHEY and CDR2 is SVGAGI in the germline V gene. CDR3 coding DNA: TGTGCCAGCAGTTACTCGATTCAGGGGGGGAACACTGAAGCTTTCTTT. The encoded protein is CASSYSIQGGNTEAFF.

The V gene is TRBV19, the J gene TRBJ1-1; D gene unclear. Per the germline V gene, CDR1 is LNHDA and CDR2 is SQIVND (reference sequence). The germline V and J ends were trimmed by 10 bases and 6 bases, with 12 bases remaining between them. CDR3 size: 11 residues. CDR3 sequence: CATARVAEAFF. The CDR3, as DNA: TGTGCCACCGCGCGGGTTGCTGAAGCTTTCTTT. The variable domain in full, with the rest retrieved from reference TRBV19 and TRBJ1-1, is DGGITQSPKYLFRKEGQNVTLSCEQNLNHDAMYWYRQDPGQGLRLIYYSQIVNDFQKGDIAEGYSVSREKKESFPLTVTSAQKNPTAFYLCATARVAEAFFGQGTRLTVV.

This clone was counted only a few times. The chain links TRBV7-8 to TRBJ1-5, with a possible D match to TRBD1 (6 bases). The V end was cut by 1 base, the J end by 0 bases, with 16 bases between. In germline, CDR1 is SGHVS, CDR2 FQNEAQ. This CDR3 has 18 residues. The CDR3 nucleotides are TGTGCCAGCAGCTTAGTAGGCGAGGGGGAATATAGCAATCAGCCCCAGCATTTT. Translation: CASSLVGEGEYSNQPQHF.

The chain joins TRBV6-6 to TRBJ2-1; D not resolved. This CDR3 is 16 amino acids long. The V end was cut by 9 bases, the J end by 0 bases, with 18 bases between. Germline CDR1 and CDR2: MNHNY and SVGAGI (reference sequence). The CDR3 is CASLSKSESSYNEQFF. In DNA form, the CDR3 reads TGTGCCAGTCTCTCCAAAAGCGAGAGCTCCTACAATGAGCAGTTCTTC.

This sequence joins TRBV10-3 and TRBJ2-5; the match to TRBD2 covers 10 bases. V trimming: 5 bases; J trimming: 0 bases; junction bases outside the gene matches: 3. Germline V gene data show CDR1 as ENHRY and CDR2 as SYGVKD. The length of the CDR3 is 15 residues. DNA for the CDR3: TGTGCCATCAGTCCAGCGGGGGGGCACCAAGAGACCCAGTACTTC. This gives the protein CAISPAGGHQETQYF.

This clone appeared a single time. This chain joins TRBV7-2 and TRBJ2-1; TRBD2 matches at 8 bases. The V gene end was trimmed by 1 base and the J gene end by 8 bases; junction bases not matched to a gene: 13. The germline gives CDR1 SGHTA, CDR2 FQGNSA. This CDR3 has 17 amino acids. The CDR3 spells CASSLGGAGGSRDEQFF. For the CDR3, the DNA is TGTGCCAGCAGCTTAGGTGGTGCGGGGGGCTCTAGGGATGAGCAGTTCTTC.